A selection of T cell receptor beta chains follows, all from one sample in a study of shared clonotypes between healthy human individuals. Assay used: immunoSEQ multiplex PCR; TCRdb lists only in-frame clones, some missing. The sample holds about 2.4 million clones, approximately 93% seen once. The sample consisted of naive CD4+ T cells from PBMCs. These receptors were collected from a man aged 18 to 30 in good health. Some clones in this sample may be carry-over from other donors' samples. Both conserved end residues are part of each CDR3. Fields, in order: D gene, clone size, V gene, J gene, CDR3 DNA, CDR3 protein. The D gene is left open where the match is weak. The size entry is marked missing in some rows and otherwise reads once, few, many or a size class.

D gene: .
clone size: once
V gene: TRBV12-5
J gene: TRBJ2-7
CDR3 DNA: TGTGCTAGTGGTAACCCCGGGCGCGGGCAGTACTTC
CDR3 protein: CASGNPGRGQYF

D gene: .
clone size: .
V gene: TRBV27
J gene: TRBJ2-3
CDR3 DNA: TGTGCCAGCAGTTTATCAGAGGGAGATACGCAGTATTTT
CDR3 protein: CASSLSEGDTQYF

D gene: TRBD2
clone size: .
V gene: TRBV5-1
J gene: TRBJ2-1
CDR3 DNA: TGCGCCAGCAGCTTGTTCTCTAGCGGGTTCTCCTACAATGAGCAGTTCTTC
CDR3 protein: CASSLFSSGFSYNEQFF

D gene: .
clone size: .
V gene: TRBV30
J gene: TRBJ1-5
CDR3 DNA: TGTGCCTGGAGTGCGGGTGGAGGGCAGCCCCAGCATTTT
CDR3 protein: CAWSAGGGQPQHF

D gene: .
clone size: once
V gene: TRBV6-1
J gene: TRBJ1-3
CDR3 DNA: TGTGCCAGCAGTGAAAGGGGCTCTGGAAACACCATATATTTT
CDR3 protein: CASSERGSGNTIYF

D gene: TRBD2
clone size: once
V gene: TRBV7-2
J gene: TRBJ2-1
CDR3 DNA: TGTGCCAGCAGCTTAGAAAGGACTAGCGGGAAGAGCTCCTACAATGAGCAGTTCTTC
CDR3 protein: CASSLERTSGKSSYNEQFF

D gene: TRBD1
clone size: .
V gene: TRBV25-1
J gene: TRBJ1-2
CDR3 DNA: TGTGCCAGCAGCGGACAGGGGATTAACTATGGCTACACCTTC
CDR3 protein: CASSGQGINYGYTF

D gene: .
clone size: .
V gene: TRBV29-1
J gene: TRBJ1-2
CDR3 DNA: TGCAGCGTTGACAACTTTAAAGGACAGTTCTATGGCTACACCTTC
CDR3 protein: CSVDNFKGQFYGYTF

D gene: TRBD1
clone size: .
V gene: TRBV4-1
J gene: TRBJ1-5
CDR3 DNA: TGCGCCAGCAGCCAAGGACGACAGGGGGGAAATCAGCCCCAGCATTTT
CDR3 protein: CASSQGRQGGNQPQHF

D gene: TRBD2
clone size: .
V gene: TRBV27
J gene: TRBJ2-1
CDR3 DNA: TGTGCCAGCAGTTTAACCCGCGGGGGAGATGCGTTCAATGAGCAGTTCTTC
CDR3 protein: CASSLTRGGDAFNEQFF